The 31 T cell receptor beta chains below were found in one sample sequenced in a study of siplizumab effects on memory and regulatory T cells. The protocol was immunoSEQ multiplex PCR, while the TCRdb copy is restricted to in-frame clones and leaves out a portion. The profile shows fewer than 100,000 clones, approximately 95% of them singletons. Source material: CD8+ T cells sorted from blood. The receptors shown here come from a human donor in good health.

V is TRBV15 and J is TRBJ1-2; TRBD1 matches at 10 bases. V shed 1 base and J 7 bases; nucleotides not matched to a gene: 6. Germline assignment: CDR1 LNHNV and CDR2 YYDKDF (reference sequence). The CDR3 contains 15 residues. The CDR3 DNA follows: TGTGCCACCAGCAGAGGTCGGGACAGGGGAAGTGGCTACACCTTC. It specifies CATSRGRDRGSGYTF.

This clone was picked up one time. Distinct nucleotide sequences in the sample also encode this CDR3. This chain links TRBV11-3 with TRBJ2-3; D might be TRBD2 (5 bases). V lost 6 bases and J lost 3, with 13 bases in between. This CDR3 has 14 amino acids. Germline values: CDR1 SGHNT, CDR2 YENEEA. The CDR3 protein is CASSLGVGTDTQYF. In nucleotides, the CDR3 is TGTGCCAGCAGTCTCGGGGTTGGGACAGATACGCAGTATTTT.

The rearrangement links TRBV4-1 to TRBJ2-7; no clear D gene. The germline V and J ends were trimmed by 6 bases and 1 base, with 10 bases remaining between them. The CDR3 is 13 amino acids. CDR1 MGHRA and CDR2 YSYEKL come from the germline V gene. CDR3 residues: CASSITASYEQYF. The CDR3 region has the DNA TGCGCCAGCAGTATTACAGCTTCCTACGAGCAGTACTTC.

This rearrangement joins TRBV7-9 to TRBJ2-7, with D maybe TRBD2 (5 bases). The CDR3 is 14 amino acids. The V end was cut by 1 base, the J end by 3 bases, with 10 bases between. From germline, CDR1 is SEHNR and CDR2 FQNEAQ (reference sequence). The CDR3 protein is CASSLVLEGYEQYF. The CDR3 bases are TGTGCCAGCAGCTTAGTACTTGAGGGCTACGAGCAGTACTTC.

This chain's CDR3 is CASSLGGTDTQYF. The CDR3 nucleotides read TGTGCCAGTAGTTTGGGTGGCACAGATACGCAGTATTTT. This rearrangement joins TRBV19 to TRBJ2-3, with D unclear. V was trimmed by 5 bases and J by 1 base, leaving 7 bases between them. The germline V gene encodes CDR1 LNHDA and CDR2 SQIVND (reference sequence). The CDR3 runs 13 residues.

The chain employs TRBV6-5 and TRBJ1-1; D is undetermined. CDR1 is MNHEY, CDR2 SVGAGI, per germline. This CDR3 has 14 amino acids. The ends were cut back, 6 bases at V and 1 base at J, with 12 bases in the middle. The CDR3 is CASSTTRENTEAFF. CDR3 nucleotides: TGTGCCAGCAGCACGACCAGAGAGAACACTGAAGCTTTCTTT.

V usage is TRBV7-8 and J usage is TRBJ2-7; the match to TRBD1 covers 8 bases. The length of the CDR3 is 13 residues. With 6 bases clipped from V and 1 base from J, the junction kept 2 bases outside the gene matches. The germline gives CDR1 SGHVS, CDR2 FQNEAQ. The CDR3: CASRTGASYEQYF. The CDR3 coding sequence is TGTGCCAGCAGGACAGGGGCATCCTACGAGCAGTACTTC.

This clone occurred once. The chain couples TRBV7-6 to TRBJ2-5; 7 nucleotides match TRBD1. The CDR3 length is 14 residues. Germline CDR1 is SGHVS and CDR2 is FNYEAQ. Trimming cost V 5 bases and J 5 bases; bases outside gene matches: 8. In DNA, the CDR3 is TGTGCCAGCAGCGTAGGGACAGCTCCCGAGACCCAGTACTTC. Its protein is CASSVGTAPETQYF.

This chain uses TRBV28 with TRBJ1-5; 7 nucleotides agree with TRBD1. Germline V lookup: CDR1 MDHEN, CDR2 SYDVKM. The CDR3 contains 14 residues. Germline trimming cut 7 bases from V and 3 bases from J; bases unmatched to any gene: 6. CDR3 bases: TGTGCCAGCATATACACAGGGGCCAATCAGCCCCAGCATTTT. Translating it yields CASIYTGANQPQHF.

The chain carries TRBV9 and TRBJ1-4; no reliable D call. The CDR3 extends over 14 amino acids. The V gene lost 4 bases and the J gene lost 0 bases, with 7 bases spanning the gap. Germline V lookup: CDR1 SGDLS, CDR2 YYNGEE. In DNA form, the CDR3 reads TGTGCCAGCAGCCCAGGAGCAACTAATGAAAAACTGTTTTTT. This codes for CASSPGATNEKLFF.

J is TRBJ1-1 and V is TRBV7-6; 12 positions agree with TRBD1. J was trimmed by 4 bases and V by 0 bases; bases with no gene match: 9. Germline-derived CDR1 and CDR2 are SGHVS and FNYEAQ. CDR3 length equals 18 residues. The CDR3 is CASSLALGTGGGGTEAFF. CDR3 sequence (DNA): TGTGCCAGCAGCTTAGCGTTGGGGACAGGGGGCGGGGGCACTGAAGCTTTCTTT.

The table lists this clone with a count of one. J is TRBJ1-3 and V is TRBV2; the D gene is possibly TRBD1 (5 bases). Looked up from germline, CDR1 is SNHLY and CDR2 is FYNNEI. The CDR3 length is 14 residues. The germline V and J ends were trimmed by 8 bases and 4 bases, with 15 bases remaining between them. The CDR3 bases are TGTGCCAGCCTCCTTAAAGACAGCGGAAACACCATATATTTT. It codes for CASLLKDSGNTIYF.

The gene calls are TRBV11-1 and TRBJ2-1; no clear D gene. The CDR3 length is 15 residues. The V gene's germline CDR1 is SGHAT and CDR2 FQDESV (reference sequence). The V and J ends lost 2 bases and 7 bases respectively, with 15 bases between them. For the CDR3, the DNA is TGTGCCAGCAGCTTAACAGAGGCCTTCGGGAATGAGCAGTTCTTC. It yields the protein CASSLTEAFGNEQFF. The whole variable domain, filled in from reference TRBV11-1 and TRBJ2-1, reads EAEVAQSPRYKITEKSQAVAFWCDPISGHATLYWYRQILGQGPELLVQFQDESVVDDSQLPKDRFSAERLKGVDSTLKIQPAELGDSAMYLCASSLTEAFGNEQFFGPGTRLTVL.

This chain links TRBV6-1 with TRBJ2-3; tentative D call: TRBD2 (6 bases). The V end lost 3 bases, the J end lost 4 bases, and 17 bases lay between the germline ends. Germline V gene data show CDR1 as MNHNS and CDR2 as SASEGT. The CDR3 is 16 amino acids. In DNA form, the CDR3 reads TGTGCCAGCAGTGATCCCGGGGGATCTTTTCCAGATACGCAGTATTTT. It codes for CASSDPGGSFPDTQYF.

The CDR3, as DNA: TGCGCCAGCAGCCAAGCTCCCTACTACGAGCAGTACTTC. Translating it yields CASSQAPYYEQYF. The rearrangement uses TRBV4-1 and TRBJ2-7; no clear D. CDR1 and CDR2 (germline): MGHRA, YSYEKL. This CDR3 has 13 residues. V lost 1 base and J lost 3, with 7 bases in between.

The V and J genes are TRBV5-4 and TRBJ2-5; possible D gene TRBD2, 6 bases. V lost 3 bases and J 4 bases, leaving 22 bases between the germline ends. CDR1 and CDR2 (germline): SGHNT, YYREEE (reference sequence). The CDR3 runs 17 residues. The CDR3 loop is CASSSGPPGSGRETQYF. As DNA, the CDR3 is TGTGCCAGCAGCTCTGGACCCCCAGGTAGCGGCCGAGAGACCCAGTACTTC.

The chain couples TRBV27 to TRBJ1-2; D is undetermined. Trimming removed 5 bases at V and 3 bases at J, with 13 bases between. The CDR3 is 14 residues long. Germline V lookup: CDR1 MNHEY, CDR2 SMNVEV (reference sequence). CDR3 amino acids: CASSPPGNDYGYTF. The DNA for the CDR3 is TGTGCCAGCAGTCCCCCCGGGAATGACTATGGCTACACCTTC.

This clone appeared a single time. V is TRBV19 and J is TRBJ1-1; D may be TRBD1 (5 bases). V lost 3 bases to trimming and J lost 0 bases, with 5 bases between them. This CDR3 is 13 amino acids long. Per the germline V gene, CDR1 is LNHDA and CDR2 is SQIVND (reference sequence). The CDR3 DNA follows: TGTGCCAGTAGTATGGACATGAACACTGAAGCTTTCTTT. It yields the protein CASSMDMNTEAFF.

CDR3 sequence reads: CASSPGRYYEQYF. CDR3 nucleotide sequence: TGCGCCAGCAGCCCGGGACGGTATTACGAGCAGTACTTC. The gene calls are TRBV10-1 and TRBJ2-7, with D perhaps assigned TRBD1 or TRBD2 (5 bases each). The CDR3 loop spans 13 amino acids. Germline V gene lookup returns CDR1 WNHNN and CDR2 SYGVQD (reference sequence). The V and J ends lost 6 bases and 4 bases respectively, with 13 bases between them.

V is TRBV5-6 and J is TRBJ2-3, with TRBD1 identical over 7 bases. Trimming removed 2 bases from V and 4 bases from J; junction bases left unmatched: 7. This CDR3 is 15 amino acids long. Germline V gene lookup returns CDR1 SGHDT and CDR2 YYEEEE. CDR3 residues: CASSFTGALADTQYF. The CDR3 DNA sequence: TGTGCCAGCAGCTTTACAGGGGCTCTCGCAGATACGCAGTATTTT.

The V call is TRBV9, the J call TRBJ1-2; 10 bases map to TRBD1. V lost 0 bases to trimming and J lost 0 bases; unmatched junction nucleotides: 2. This CDR3 has 16 amino acids. Germline assignment: CDR1 SGDLS and CDR2 YYNGEE. The CDR3 reads CASSVVGTGANYGYTF. CDR3 bases: TGTGCCAGCAGCGTAGTTGGGACAGGGGCTAACTATGGCTACACCTTC.

The chain links TRBV27 to TRBJ1-1, with D unclear. The germline V gene encodes CDR1 MNHEY and CDR2 SMNVEV (reference sequence). The V and J ends lost 3 bases and 3 bases respectively, with 8 bases between them. This CDR3 has 13 residues. CDR3 residues: CASSFKQDTEAFF. The CDR3 bases are TGTGCCAGCAGTTTTAAGCAGGACACTGAAGCTTTCTTT.

The J gene is TRBJ2-5, the V gene TRBV13, with TRBD2 as a possible D gene (7 bases). CDR1 and CDR2 from the germline V gene are PRHDT and FYEKMQ (reference sequence). With 4 bases removed from V and 5 bases from J, the gap between germline ends came to 17 bases. The CDR3 length is 15 residues. CDR3 nucleotides: TGTGCCAGCAGCTCCCGCGAGAGGGGGGGGGAGACCCAGTACTTC. The encoded protein is CASSSRERGGETQYF.

The J gene is TRBJ2-3, the V gene TRBV4-1, with D possibly being TRBD2 (7 bases). Trimming cost V 1 base and J 4 bases, with 15 bases left between them. CDR3 length: 16 residues. Per the germline V gene, CDR1 is MGHRA and CDR2 is YSYEKL. CDR3 nucleotide sequence: TGCGCCAGCAGCCAAGCGGCAGTCGGGGGGCCAGATACGCAGTATTTT. Translated: CASSQAAVGGPDTQYF.

The rearrangement uses TRBV5-4 and TRBJ2-2, with 9 bases fitting TRBD2. Germline V lookup: CDR1 SGHNT, CDR2 YYREEE (reference sequence). This CDR3 region has 15 residues. With 4 bases clipped from V and 5 bases from J, the junction kept 6 bases outside the gene matches. The CDR3 is CASSRIAGETGELFF. The DNA for the CDR3 is TGTGCCAGCAGCCGGATAGCGGGAGAGACCGGGGAGCTGTTTTTT.

The table lists this clone with a count of one. This sample also contains other DNA sequences that code for the same CDR3. J is TRBJ2-1 and V is TRBV6-5, with D unclear. Trimming took 0 bases from V and 7 from J, leaving 1 base between them. Germline loops: CDR1 MNHEY, CDR2 SVGAGI. This CDR3 comprises 11 residues. The CDR3 region has the DNA TGTGCCAGCAGTTACTCGAATGAGCAGTTCTTC. As protein: CASSYSNEQFF.

A note on this clone: Different DNA sequences within this sample yield the same CDR3. This chain uses TRBV6-6 with TRBJ1-1; D is unresolved. Deletions cut 10 bases from V and 2 bases from J, with 2 bases between. There are 9 residues in the CDR3. The germline V gene encodes CDR1 MNHNY and CDR2 SVGAGI (reference sequence). CDR3 bases: TGTGCCACCAACACTGAAGCTTTCTTT. Encoded protein: CATNTEAFF.

V and J are TRBV29-1 and TRBJ2-7; D not resolved. V was pared by 5 bases and J by 4 bases, with 12 bases between. The V gene's germline CDR1 is SQVTM and CDR2 ANQGSEA. The CDR3 has 12 residues. CDR3 DNA: TGCAGCGTTCTCAGCAGCGCATACGAGCAGTACTTC. Amino acids: CSVLSSAYEQYF.

The chain carries TRBV5-1 and TRBJ1-1, with D unclear. Germline values: CDR1 SGHRS, CDR2 YFSETQ. The CDR3 has 12 amino acids. Deletions cut 3 bases from V and 2 bases from J, with 5 bases between. CDR3 bases: TGCGCCAGCAGCTCGGTTAACACTGAAGCTTTCTTT. This codes for CASSSVNTEAFF. The full variable domain, rest sourced from reference TRBV5-1 and TRBJ1-1, is KAGVTQTPRYLIKTRGQQVTLSCSPISGHRSVSWYQQTPGQGLQFLFEYFSETQRNKGNFPGRFSGRQFSNSRSEMNVSTLELGDSALYLCASSSVNTEAFFGQGTRLTVV.

The chain couples TRBV13 to TRBJ2-7, with 12 bases identical to TRBD1. The ends lost 5 bases at V and 0 bases at J; junction bases unmatched: 5. CDR1 is PRHDT and CDR2 is FYEKMQ in the germline V gene (reference sequence). This CDR3 has 16 residues. DNA of the CDR3: TGTGCCAGCAGCGTGGGACAGGGGGCTCTCTCCTACGAGCAGTACTTC. Translating gives CASSVGQGALSYEQYF.

The chain recombines TRBV5-1 with TRBJ2-7; D is possibly TRBD1 (5 bases). Germline V gene data show CDR1 as SGHRS and CDR2 as YFSETQ. The germline V and J ends were trimmed by 0 bases and 6 bases, with 13 bases remaining between them. The CDR3 is made up of 14 amino acids. The CDR3 DNA sequence: TGCGCCAGCAGCTTGGAAGGGGCGTTTCTCGAGCAGTACTTC. This sequence encodes CASSLEGAFLEQYF.